These 11 T cell receptor beta chains came from one sample sequenced in a study of sequential checkpoint blockade in melanoma. Repertoires were generated with immunoSEQ multiplex PCR, while TCRdb's copy carries only in-frame clones and drops some. This table holds 2,600 or so clones, approximately 22% found once. Treatment described: randomized to nivolumab then ipilimumab (arm A) or the reverse (arm B). Material: tumor tissue (inferred from file names), obtained from a patient given nivolumab and ipilimumab in sequence. These receptors were obtained from a human donor with melanoma.

This clone is judged medium-sized (0.01 to 0.1%). Germline is not matched at one junction end, which may reflect a read error. V usage is TRBV6-8 and J usage is TRBJ2-5, with TRBD2 matching over 12 bases. Germline-derived CDR1 and CDR2 are MNHGY and SAAAGT. The CDR3 length is 14 residues. The CDR3 DNA sequence: TGTGCCATCAGTGCGACTAGCGGGGGCGAGACCCAGTACTTC. Its protein is CAISATSGGETQYF.

The chain links TRBV6-8 to TRBJ1-5; possibly TRBD1 for D (6 bases). Germline assignment: CDR1 MNHGY and CDR2 SAAAGT. The CDR3 has 14 amino acids. Trimming stripped 7 bases from V and 7 bases from J, with 17 bases between. The CDR3 coding sequence is TGTGCCAGCAAAGGTTCAGGGGTAGAACAGCCCCAGCATTTT. The encoded protein is CASKGSGVEQPQHF.

This clone was seen ten or more times. CDR3 amino acids: CASSLGTGANTDTQYF. CDR3 in DNA: TGTGCCAGCAGCTTGGGGACAGGGGCTAACACAGATACGCAGTATTTT. The chain links TRBV11-3 to TRBJ2-3, with 10 nucleotides matching TRBD1. Germline CDR1 reads SGHNT; CDR2 reads YENEEA. This CDR3 contains 16 residues. The trim removed 3 bases at V and 2 bases at J, leaving 5 bases unmatched. Based on the CDR3 plus reference TRBV11-3 and TRBJ2-3, the full variable domain is EAGVVQSPRYKIIEKKQPVAFWCNPISGHNTLYWYLQNLGQGPELLIRYENEEAVDDSQLPKDRFSAERLKGVDSTLKIQPAELGDSAVYLCASSLGTGANTDTQYFGPGTRLTVL.

This rearrangement joins TRBV10-2 to TRBJ2-1; 15 bases line up with TRBD2. Losses at the gene ends were 7 bases for V and 9 bases for J; bases not matched to a gene: 16. This CDR3 spans 18 amino acids. In germline, CDR1 is WSHSY, CDR2 SAAADI. CDR3 in DNA: TGCGCCAGCAAACCGGGACAGGGGACTAGCGGGAGGTGGGGTGAGCAGTTCTTC. Its translation: CASKPGQGTSGRWGEQFF.

This clone appeared a few times. Germline is not matched at one junction end, which may reflect a read error. The genes are TRBV6-8 and TRBJ2-5; a possible D gene is TRBD1 (5 bases). The CDR3 is made up of 14 amino acids. Germline V gene data show CDR1 as MNHGY and CDR2 as SAAAGT. The CDR3 loop is CAISAPGLGETQYF. The DNA of the CDR3 is TGTGCCATCAGTGCCCCAGGGTTGGGAGAGACCCAGTACTTC.

This clone was observed at least ten times. The chain is built from TRBV11-3 and TRBJ2-1; TRBD1 aligns across 7 bases. The CDR3 runs 15 residues. Germline V CDR1 and CDR2: SGHNT, YENEEA. The J segment lost 7 bases and the V segment lost 6 bases, leaving 12 bases of the junction unmatched. Here the CDR3 DNA reads TGTGCCAGCAGTTCGTTCTCGACAGGGTTTAATGAGCAGTTCTTC. This sequence encodes CASSSFSTGFNEQFF.

This clone was observed a handful of times. This chain connects TRBV11-3 to TRBJ1-1, with D perhaps TRBD1 (6 bases). V was cut by 3 bases and J by 11 bases, with 22 bases left in between. CDR3 length: 15 residues. CDR1 and CDR2 (germline): SGHNT, YENEEA. The CDR3 region has the DNA TGTGCCAGCAGCTTCTCAAGGACAGCCAACACCGCCGCTTTCTTT. Its protein is CASSFSRTANTAAFF.

At least ten counts were recorded for this clone. This sequence joins TRBV7-1 and TRBJ2-5; the D gene is possibly TRBD1 (5 bases). TRBV7-1 is an open reading frame, and its role is uncertain. Trimming stripped 3 bases from V and 1 base from J, with 6 bases between. The CDR3 is made up of 13 amino acids. The CDR3 nucleotides are TGTGCCAGCAGCTCCAGGGTCCAAGAGACCCAGTACTTC. Translating it yields CASSSRVQETQYF.

CDR3: CATGGWTGELFF. The CDR3 region has the DNA TGTGCCACAGGGGGTTGGACCGGGGAGCTGTTTTTT. The chain is built from TRBV19 and TRBJ2-2, with 7 bases that match TRBD1. The junction had 4 bases not matched to a gene; V was cut back by 10 bases and J by 5 bases. The CDR3 sequence is 12 residues long. Germline CDR1 reads LNHDA; CDR2 reads SQIVND (reference sequence).

The chain employs TRBV11-3 and TRBJ2-1, with 12 positions matching TRBD2. The ends lost 3 bases at V and 7 bases at J; junction bases unmatched: 7. Germline CDR1 is SGHNT and CDR2 is YENEEA. This CDR3 is built from 16 residues. CDR3 nucleotides: TGTGCCAGCAGCTTGGGTCTAGCGGGGGGGCAGAATGAGCAGTTCTTC. This translates into CASSLGLAGGQNEQFF.

This clone has a handful of counts. The chain uses TRBV6-7 and TRBJ1-1; TRBD1 might be the D (5 bases). Being an ORF, TRBV6-7 has a function that is uncertain. This CDR3 spans 11 amino acids. Trimming left V 11 bases short and J 4 bases short, with 11 bases between. The DNA of the CDR3 is TGTGCCGCACGGGGGGGCACTGAAGCTTTCTTT. Its translation is CAARGGTEAFF.